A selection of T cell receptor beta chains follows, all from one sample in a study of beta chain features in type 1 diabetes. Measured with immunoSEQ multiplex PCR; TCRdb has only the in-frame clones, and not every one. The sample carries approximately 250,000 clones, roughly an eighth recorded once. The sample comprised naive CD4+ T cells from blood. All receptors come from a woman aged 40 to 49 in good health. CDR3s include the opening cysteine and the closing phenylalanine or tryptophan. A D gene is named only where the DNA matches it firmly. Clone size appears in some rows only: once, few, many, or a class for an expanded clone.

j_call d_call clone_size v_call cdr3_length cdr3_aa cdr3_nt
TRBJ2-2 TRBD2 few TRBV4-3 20 CASSQRAGTSGGANTGELFF TGCGCCAGCAGCCAGCGAGCCGGGACTAGCGGGGGGGCGAACACCGGGGAGCTGTTTTTT
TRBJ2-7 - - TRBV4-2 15 CASSLSLGGSYEQYF TGTGCCAGCAGCCTGTCCCTCGGGGGTAGCTACGAGCAGTACTTC
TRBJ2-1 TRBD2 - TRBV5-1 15 CASSSRVAGGNEQFF TGCGCCAGCAGTTCCCGCGTAGCGGGGGGCAATGAGCAGTTCTTC
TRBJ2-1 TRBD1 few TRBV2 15 CASRDRQGTLNEQFF TGTGCCAGCAGGGATAGACAGGGAACCCTTAATGAGCAGTTCTTC
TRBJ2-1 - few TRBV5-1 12 CASSSTGNEQFF TGCGCCAGCAGCTCAACAGGGAATGAGCAGTTCTTC
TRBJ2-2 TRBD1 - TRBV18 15 CASSRDRVNTGELFF TGTGCCAGCTCAAGGGACAGGGTGAACACCGGGGAGCTGTTTTTT
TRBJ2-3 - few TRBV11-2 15 CASSLTDWGTYTQYF TGTGCCAGCAGCCTGACGGACTGGGGAACCTATACGCAGTATTTT
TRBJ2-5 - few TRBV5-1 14 CASSSLTTLETQYF TGCGCCAGCAGTTCCCTAACCACGTTGGAGACCCAGTACTTC
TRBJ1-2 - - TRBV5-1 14 CASSLGQENYGYTF TGCGCCAGCAGCTTGGGACAGGAAAACTATGGCTACACCTTC
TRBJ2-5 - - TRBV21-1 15 CASSERTSARETQYF TGTGCCAGCAGCGAACGGACTAGCGCTCGGGAGACCCAGTACTTC
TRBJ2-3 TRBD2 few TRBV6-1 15 CASILLAGPTDTQYF TGTGCCAGCATCCTCCTAGCGGGTCCCACAGATACGCAGTATTTT
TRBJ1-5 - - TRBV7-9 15 CSSSYKAPIDQPQHF TGTTCCAGCAGCTATAAAGCTCCAATAGATCAGCCCCAGCATTTT
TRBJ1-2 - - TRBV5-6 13 CASSLEANYGYTF TGTGCCAGCAGCTTGGAAGCGAACTATGGCTACACCTTC
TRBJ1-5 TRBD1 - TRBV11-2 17 CASSPTPGQGSNQPQHF TGTGCCAGCAGCCCAACTCCGGGACAGGGTAGCAATCAGCCCCAGCATTTT
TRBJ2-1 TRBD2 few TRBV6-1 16 CASSVALAGAYNEQFF TGTGCCAGCAGTGTAGCTCTAGCGGGGGCCTACAATGAGCAGTTCTTC
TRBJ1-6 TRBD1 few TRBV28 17 CASRPQGQSSYNSPLHF TGTGCCAGCAGACCACAGGGGCAAAGCTCCTATAATTCACCCCTCCACTTT
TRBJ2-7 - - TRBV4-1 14 CASSQTGIRNEQYF TGCGCCAGCAGCCAAACGGGAATCAGAAACGAGCAGTACTTC
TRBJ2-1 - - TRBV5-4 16 CASSFPRGSSYNEQFF TGTGCCAGCAGCTTCCCCCGGGGATCCTCCTACAATGAGCAGTTCTTC
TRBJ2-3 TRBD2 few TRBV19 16 CASSLLAGASTDTQYF TGTGCCAGTAGTCTGCTAGCGGGGGCCTCCACAGATACGCAGTATTTT
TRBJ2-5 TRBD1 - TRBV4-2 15 CASSARGQGQETQYF TGTGCCAGCAGCGCTAGGGGACAGGGCCAAGAGACCCAGTACTTC
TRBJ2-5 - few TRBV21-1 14 CASKSSGAQETQYF TGTGCCAGCAAATCTAGCGGGGCTCAAGAGACCCAGTACTTC
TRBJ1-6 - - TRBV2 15 CASRGDSGTRSPLHF TGTGCCAGCAGGGGGGACTCCGGGACTCGCTCACCCCTCCACTTT
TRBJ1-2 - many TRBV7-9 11 CASSQDGGYTF TGTGCCAGCAGCCAAGACGGGGGCTACACCTTC
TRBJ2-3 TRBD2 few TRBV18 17 CASSPPFSGGTTDTQYF TGTGCCAGCTCACCACCCTTCAGCGGGGGCACCACAGATACGCAGTATTTT
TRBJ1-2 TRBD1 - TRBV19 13 CASSRGQGSGYTF TGTGCCAGTAGTCGAGGACAGGGCTCTGGCTACACCTTC
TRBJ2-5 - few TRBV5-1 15 CASKSLPGIQETQYF TGCGCCAGCAAATCCCTCCCAGGGATCCAAGAGACCCAGTACTTC
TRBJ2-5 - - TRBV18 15 CASSPLISGGETQYF TGTGCCAGCTCACCCCTGATTAGCGGCGGAGAGACCCAGTACTTC
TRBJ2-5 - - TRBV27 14 CASSLFVGSQTQYF TGTGCCAGCAGTTTATTTGTTGGGAGCCAGACCCAGTACTTC
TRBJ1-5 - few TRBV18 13 CASSPDISQPQHF TGTGCCAGCTCACCGGACATCTCTCAGCCCCAGCATTTT
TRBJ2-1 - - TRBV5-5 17 CASSTAGGQGARNEQFF TGTGCCAGCAGCACCGCGGGGGGGCAGGGGGCTAGAAATGAGCAGTTCTTC
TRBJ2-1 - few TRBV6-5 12 CASVDSINEQFF TGTGCCAGCGTGGACAGTATCAATGAGCAGTTCTTC
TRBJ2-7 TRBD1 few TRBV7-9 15 CASSFWKGASYEQYF TGTGCCAGCAGCTTTTGGAAGGGGGCTTCCTACGAGCAGTACTTC
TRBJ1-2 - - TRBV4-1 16 CASSQDVGAQNYGYTF TGCGCCAGCAGCCAAGATGTGGGGGCGCAGAACTATGGCTACACCTTC
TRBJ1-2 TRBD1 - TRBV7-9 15 CASSRTGGENYGYTF TGTGCCAGCAGCAGAACAGGGGGGGAAAACTATGGCTACACCTTC
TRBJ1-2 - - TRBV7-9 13 CASRLPGGGLYTF TGTGCCAGCAGACTACCAGGCGGGGGTTTATACACCTTC
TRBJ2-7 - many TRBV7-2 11 CASSSLYEQYF TGTGCCAGCAGCTCCCTCTACGAGCAGTACTTC
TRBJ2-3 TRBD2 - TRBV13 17 CASSPGLPTSSTDTQYF TGTGCCAGCAGCCCGGGACTACCAACTTCTAGCACAGATACGCAGTATTTT
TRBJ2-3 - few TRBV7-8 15 CASSLNGDFTDTQYF TGTGCCAGCAGCTTAAATGGGGACTTCACAGATACGCAGTATTTT
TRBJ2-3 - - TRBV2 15 CASSVPGGGTDTQYF TGTGCCAGCAGTGTTCCCGGGGGTGGCACAGATACGCAGTATTTT
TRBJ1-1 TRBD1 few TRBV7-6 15 CASSLGQGIATEAFF TGTGCCAGCAGCCTTGGACAGGGCATTGCCACTGAAGCTTTCTTT
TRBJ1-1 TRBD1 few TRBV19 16 CASSIPATGAGAEAFF TGTGCCAGTAGTATCCCCGCCACAGGGGCTGGGGCTGAAGCTTTCTTT
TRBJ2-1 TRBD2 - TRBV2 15 CASREAGGVYNEQFF TGTGCCAGCAGGGAGGCGGGGGGGGTTTACAATGAGCAGTTCTTC
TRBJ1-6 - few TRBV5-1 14 CASSLDRVNSPLHF TGCGCCAGCAGCTTGGACCGAGTTAATTCACCCCTCCACTTT
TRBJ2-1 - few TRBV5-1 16 CASSLEGVTSYNEQFF TGCGCCAGCAGCCTTGAAGGGGTAACCTCCTACAATGAGCAGTTCTTC
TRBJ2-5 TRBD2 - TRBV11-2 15 CASSPPSGGKVTQYF TGTGCCAGCAGCCCTCCTAGCGGGGGGAAGGTGACCCAGTACTTC
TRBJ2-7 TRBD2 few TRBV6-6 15 CASSLSGEVSYEQYF TGTGCCAGCAGCCTAAGCGGGGAAGTATCCTACGAGCAGTACTTC
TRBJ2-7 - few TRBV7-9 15 CASSSHHRDSYEQYF TGTGCCAGCAGCTCACACCACAGGGATTCCTACGAGCAGTACTTC
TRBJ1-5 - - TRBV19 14 CASSRTASNQPQHF TGTGCCAGTAGTCGGACAGCGTCTAATCAGCCCCAGCATTTT
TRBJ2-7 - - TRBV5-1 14 CASSLKGLSYEQYF TGCGCCAGCAGCTTAAAGGGACTCTCCTACGAGCAGTACTTC
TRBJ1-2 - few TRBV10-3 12 CATGGERSGYTF TGTGCCACTGGAGGGGAGAGGAGTGGCTACACCTTC
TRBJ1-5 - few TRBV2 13 CASSLQGNQPQHF TGTGCCAGCAGTCTCCAGGGAAATCAGCCCCAGCATTTT
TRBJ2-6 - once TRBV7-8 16 CASSPLGVDGANVLTF TGTGCCAGCAGCCCCCTAGGGGTGGACGGGGCCAACGTCCTGACTTTC
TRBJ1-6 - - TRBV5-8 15 CASSSGQHYNSPLHF TGTGCCAGCAGCTCCGGACAGCACTATAATTCACCCCTCCACTTT